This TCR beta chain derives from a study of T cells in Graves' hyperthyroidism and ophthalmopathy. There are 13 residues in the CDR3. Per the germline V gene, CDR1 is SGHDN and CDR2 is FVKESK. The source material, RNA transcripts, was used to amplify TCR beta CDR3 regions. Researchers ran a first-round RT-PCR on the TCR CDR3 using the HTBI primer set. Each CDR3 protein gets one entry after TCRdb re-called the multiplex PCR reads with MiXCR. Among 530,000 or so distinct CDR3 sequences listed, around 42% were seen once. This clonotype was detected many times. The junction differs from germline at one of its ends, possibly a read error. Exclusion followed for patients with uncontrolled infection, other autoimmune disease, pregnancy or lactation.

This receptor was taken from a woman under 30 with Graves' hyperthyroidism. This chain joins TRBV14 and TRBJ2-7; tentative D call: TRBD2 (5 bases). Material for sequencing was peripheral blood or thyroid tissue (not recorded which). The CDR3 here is CASSKEVDSEQYF. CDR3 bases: TGTGCCAGCAGCAAAGAGGTGGACTCCGAGCAGTACTTC.